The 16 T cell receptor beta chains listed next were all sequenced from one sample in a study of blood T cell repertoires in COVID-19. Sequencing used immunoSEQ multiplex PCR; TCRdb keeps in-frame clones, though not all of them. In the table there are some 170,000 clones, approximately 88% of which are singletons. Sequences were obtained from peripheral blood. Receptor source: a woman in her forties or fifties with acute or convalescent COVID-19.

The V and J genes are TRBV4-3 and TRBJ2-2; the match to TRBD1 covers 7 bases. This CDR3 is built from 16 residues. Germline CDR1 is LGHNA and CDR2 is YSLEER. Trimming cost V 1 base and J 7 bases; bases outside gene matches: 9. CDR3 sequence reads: CASSQVGEGAVGELFF. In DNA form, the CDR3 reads TGCGCCAGCAGCCAAGTGGGAGAGGGGGCGGTCGGGGAGCTGTTTTTT.

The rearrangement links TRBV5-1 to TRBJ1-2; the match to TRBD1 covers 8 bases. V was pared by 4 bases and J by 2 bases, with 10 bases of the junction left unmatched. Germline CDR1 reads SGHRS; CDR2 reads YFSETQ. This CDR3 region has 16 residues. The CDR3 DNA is TGCGCCAGCAGCCCAGTTCGGACAGGGACCAACTATGGCTACACCTTC. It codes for CASSPVRTGTNYGYTF.

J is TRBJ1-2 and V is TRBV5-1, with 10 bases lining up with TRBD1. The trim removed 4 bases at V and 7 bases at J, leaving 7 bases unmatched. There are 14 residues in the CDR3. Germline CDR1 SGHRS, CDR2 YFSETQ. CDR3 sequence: CASSPGQGLGGYTF. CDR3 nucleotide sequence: TGCGCCAGCAGCCCGGGACAGGGGTTAGGTGGCTACACCTTC. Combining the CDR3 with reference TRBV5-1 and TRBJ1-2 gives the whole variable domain KAGVTQTPRYLIKTRGQQVTLSCSPISGHRSVSWYQQTPGQGLQFLFEYFSETQRNKGNFPGRFSGRQFSNSRSEMNVSTLELGDSALYLCASSPGQGLGGYTFGSGTRLTVV.

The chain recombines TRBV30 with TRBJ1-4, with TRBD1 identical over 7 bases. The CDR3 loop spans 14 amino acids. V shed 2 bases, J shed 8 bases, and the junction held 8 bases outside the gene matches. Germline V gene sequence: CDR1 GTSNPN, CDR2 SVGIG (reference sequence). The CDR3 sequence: CAWSLETGHEKLFF. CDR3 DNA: TGTGCCTGGAGTCTTGAGACAGGGCACGAAAAACTGTTTTTT.

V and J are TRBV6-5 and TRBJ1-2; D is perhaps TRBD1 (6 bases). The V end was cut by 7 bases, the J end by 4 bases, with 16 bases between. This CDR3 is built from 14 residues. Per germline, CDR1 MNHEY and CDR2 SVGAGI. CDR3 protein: CASTQGKWSYGYTF. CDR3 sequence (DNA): TGTGCCAGCACCCAGGGGAAGTGGAGCTATGGCTACACCTTC.

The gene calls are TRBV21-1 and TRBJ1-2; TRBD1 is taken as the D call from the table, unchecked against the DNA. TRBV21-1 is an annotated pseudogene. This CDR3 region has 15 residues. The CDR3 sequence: CASSNVPQGYYGYTF. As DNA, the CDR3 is TGTGCCAGCAGCAATGTCCCCCAGGGCTACTATGGCTACACCTTC.

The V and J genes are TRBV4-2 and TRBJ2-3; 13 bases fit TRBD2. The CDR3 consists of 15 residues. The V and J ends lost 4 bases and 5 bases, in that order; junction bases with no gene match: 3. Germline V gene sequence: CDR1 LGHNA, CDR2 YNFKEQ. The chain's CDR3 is CASSPTSGGRDTQYF. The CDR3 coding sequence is TGTGCCAGCAGCCCGACTAGCGGGGGGAGAGATACGCAGTATTTT.

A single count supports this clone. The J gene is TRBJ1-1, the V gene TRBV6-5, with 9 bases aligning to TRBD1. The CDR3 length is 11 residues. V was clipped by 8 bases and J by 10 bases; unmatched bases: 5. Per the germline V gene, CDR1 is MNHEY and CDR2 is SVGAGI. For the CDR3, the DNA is TGTGCCAGCTGGGACAGGGCGGCAGCTTTCTTT. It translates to CASWDRAAAFF.

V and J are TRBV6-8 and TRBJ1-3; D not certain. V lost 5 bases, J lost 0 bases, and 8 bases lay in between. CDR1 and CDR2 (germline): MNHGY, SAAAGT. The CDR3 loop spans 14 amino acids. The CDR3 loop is CASSTPFSGNTIYF. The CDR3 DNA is TGTGCCAGCAGTACACCTTTCTCTGGAAACACCATATATTTT.

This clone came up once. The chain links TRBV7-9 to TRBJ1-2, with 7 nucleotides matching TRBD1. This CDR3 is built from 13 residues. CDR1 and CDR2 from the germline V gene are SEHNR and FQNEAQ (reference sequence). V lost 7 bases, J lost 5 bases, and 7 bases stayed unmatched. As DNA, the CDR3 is TGTGCCAGCACCTTCACAGGGGAATATGGCTACACCTTC. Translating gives CASTFTGEYGYTF.

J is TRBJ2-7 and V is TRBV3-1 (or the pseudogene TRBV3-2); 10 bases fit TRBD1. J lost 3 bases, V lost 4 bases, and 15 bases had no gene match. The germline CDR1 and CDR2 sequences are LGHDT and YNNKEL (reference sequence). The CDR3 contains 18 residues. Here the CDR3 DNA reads TGTGCCAGCAGCCGAGGACAGGGGGACCCACGGCCTTACTACGAGCAGTACTTC. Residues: CASSRGQGDPRPYYEQYF.

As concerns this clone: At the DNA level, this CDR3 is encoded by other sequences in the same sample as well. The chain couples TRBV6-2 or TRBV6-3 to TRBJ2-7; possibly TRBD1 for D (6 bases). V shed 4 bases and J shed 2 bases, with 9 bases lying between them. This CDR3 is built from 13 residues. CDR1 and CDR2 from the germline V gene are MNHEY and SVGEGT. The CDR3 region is CASSWGQTYEQYF. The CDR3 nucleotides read TGTGCCAGCAGTTGGGGACAAACCTACGAGCAGTACTTC.

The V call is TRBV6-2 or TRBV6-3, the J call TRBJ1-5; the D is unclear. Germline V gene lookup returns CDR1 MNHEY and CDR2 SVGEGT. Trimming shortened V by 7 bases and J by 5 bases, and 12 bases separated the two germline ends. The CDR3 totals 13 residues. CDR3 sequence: CASTPFGDQPQHF. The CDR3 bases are TGTGCCAGCACCCCTTTCGGGGATCAGCCCCAGCATTTT.

The CDR3 DNA reads as TGTGCCAGCAGACCTAGCGGGAGGAGCTACGAGCAGTACTTC. Its protein is CASRPSGRSYEQYF. V usage is TRBV5-6 and J usage is TRBJ2-7; TRBD2 matches 11 bases. CDR1 and CDR2 (germline): SGHDT, YYEEEE. The CDR3 spans 14 residues. Trimming at V came to 5 bases and at J to 3 bases, leaving 4 bases not matched to a gene.

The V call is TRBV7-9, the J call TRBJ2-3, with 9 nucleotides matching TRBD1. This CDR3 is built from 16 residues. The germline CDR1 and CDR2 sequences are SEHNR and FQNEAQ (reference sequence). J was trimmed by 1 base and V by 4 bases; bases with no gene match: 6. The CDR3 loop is CASSSLGQGRTDTQYF. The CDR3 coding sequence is TGTGCCAGCAGCTCGCTTGGACAGGGGCGCACAGATACGCAGTATTTT.

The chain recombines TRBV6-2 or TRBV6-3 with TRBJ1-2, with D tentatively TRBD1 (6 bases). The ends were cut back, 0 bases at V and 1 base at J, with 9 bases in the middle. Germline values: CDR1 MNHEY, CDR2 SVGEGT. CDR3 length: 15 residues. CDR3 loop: CASSYSGQYNYGYTF. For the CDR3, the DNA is TGTGCCAGCAGTTACTCAGGACAGTATAACTATGGCTACACCTTC.